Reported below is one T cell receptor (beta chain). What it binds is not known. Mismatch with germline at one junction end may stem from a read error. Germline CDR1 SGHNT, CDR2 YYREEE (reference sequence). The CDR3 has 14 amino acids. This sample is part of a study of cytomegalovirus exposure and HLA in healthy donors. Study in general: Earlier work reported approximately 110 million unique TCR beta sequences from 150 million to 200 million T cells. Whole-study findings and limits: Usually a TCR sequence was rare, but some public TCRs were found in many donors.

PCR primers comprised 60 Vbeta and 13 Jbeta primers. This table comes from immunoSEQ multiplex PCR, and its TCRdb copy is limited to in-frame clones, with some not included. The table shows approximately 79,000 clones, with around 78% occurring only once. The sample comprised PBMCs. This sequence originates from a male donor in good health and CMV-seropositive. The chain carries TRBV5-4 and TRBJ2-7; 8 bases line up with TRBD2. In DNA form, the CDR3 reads TGTGCCGGCAGAGCGGGACTAGATTTCTACGAGCAGTACTTC. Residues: CAGRAGLDFYEQYF.